This TCR beta chain emerged from a study of blood T cells in healthy people across ages. Study-wide background: Per every two T cells, about one barcoded beta molecule was captured by template switching.

V was trimmed by 0 bases and J by 5 bases, leaving 14 bases between them. CDR1 and CDR2 (germline): SGHRS, YFSETQ. This CDR3 has 15 amino acids. Collection of roughly 9.6 milliliters of peripheral blood was performed for each donor. Next came a second PCR, run for about 6 to 12 cycles, which used a sample-barcoded 5' primer along with a J-beta primer mix. TCRdb independently ran MiXCR on the 5' RACE reads; one entry per CDR3 protein. This table has just over 800,000 distinct CDR3 sequences, 62% appearing once. The sample taken for sequencing was blood. The chain has TRBV5-1 and TRBJ2-5; D not certain. This clonotype originated in a man aged 25-45 years in good health. CDR3 region: CASSLGGNSAETQYF. The CDR3 coding sequence is TGCGCCAGCAGCTTGGGTGGGAACTCAGCGGAGACCCAGTACTTC. Drawing the rest from reference TRBV5-1 and TRBJ2-5, the complete variable domain is KAGVTQTPRYLIKTRGQQVTLSCSPISGHRSVSWYQQTPGQGLQFLFEYFSETQRNKGNFPGRFSGRQFSNSRSEMNVSTLELGDSALYLCASSLGGNSAETQYFGPGTRLLVL.